The clone carrying this TCR beta chain came up many times. Its target is not known. The V and J ends lost 7 bases and 3 bases respectively, with 15 bases between them. Looked up from germline, CDR1 is SNHLY and CDR2 is FYNNEI. The CDR3 is 14 residues long. TCR beta CDR3 regions were amplified from RNA transcripts. After a first-round RT-PCR with HTBI primers, a second-round multiplex PCR was run. Using its own MiXCR run on the multiplex PCR reads, TCRdb lists one record per CDR3 protein. There are over a million distinct CDR3 sequences in the sample; 35% to 40% occur only once, and over 8.5% lies in the top ten. This record comes from a study of Graves' ophthalmopathy and Graves' hyperthyroidism. Study overall: The stable label applied to hyperthyroidism with no ophthalmopathy within 18 months of follow-up.

If patients had other autoimmune diseases, uncontrolled infections, pregnancy or lactation, they were excluded. The authors diagnosed from clinical symptoms, serum thyroxine, TRAb, thyroid ultrasound and orbital computed tomography. Study-wide findings and caveats: Clonotypes were expanded in thyroid at above 0.001 frequency, and most also appeared in blood.

This receptor was identified in an adult man with Graves' hyperthyroidism. The chain uses TRBV2 and TRBJ2-5; TRBD2 is a possible D gene (5 bases). The sequenced sample consisted of peripheral blood or thyroid tissue (not recorded which). For the CDR3, the DNA is TGTGCCAGCAAACGGAGGTTCGGCAAAGAGACCCAGTACTTC. Amino acid sequence: CASKRRFGKETQYF.